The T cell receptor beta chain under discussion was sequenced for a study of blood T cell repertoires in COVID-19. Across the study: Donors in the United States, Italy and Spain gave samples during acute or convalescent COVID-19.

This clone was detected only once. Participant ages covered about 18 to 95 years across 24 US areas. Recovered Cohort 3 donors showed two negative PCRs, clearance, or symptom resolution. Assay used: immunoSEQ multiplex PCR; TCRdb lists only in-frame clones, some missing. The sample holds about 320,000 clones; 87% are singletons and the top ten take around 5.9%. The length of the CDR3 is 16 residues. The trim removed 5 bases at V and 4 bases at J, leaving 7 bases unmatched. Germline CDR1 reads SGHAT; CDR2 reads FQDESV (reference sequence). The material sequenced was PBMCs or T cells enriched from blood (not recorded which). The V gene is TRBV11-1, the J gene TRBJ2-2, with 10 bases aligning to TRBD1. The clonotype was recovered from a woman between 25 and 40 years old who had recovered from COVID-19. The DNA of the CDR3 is TGTGCCAGCAGCACCAGGACAGGGGGGACCACCGGGGAGCTGTTTTTT. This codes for CASSTRTGGTTGELFF.